A single sample is the source of the 26 T cell receptor beta chains below, sequenced in a study of a mutant IDH1 vaccine in newly diagnosed glioma. These receptors are not linked to any known antigen. Time point defined: week 5, during vaccination. Vaccinated patients received 300 ug of mutant IDH1 20-mer peptide per dose, with topical imiquimod. Using immunoSEQ multiplex PCR, the repertoire was profiled, and TCRdb retains in-frame clones only, with some absent. Among 32,000 or so clones listed, roughly 83% were seen once. The source was PBMCs, collected from a glioma patient whose treatment included an IDH1 peptide vaccine. These receptors all come from a man aged 30 to 45 with glioma.

The rearrangement joins TRBV5-4 to TRBJ1-2; D possibly corresponds to TRBD1 (6 bases). The CDR3 loop spans 16 amino acids. V gave up 0 bases and J gave up 4 bases, with 16 bases separating them. Germline CDR1 reads SGHNT; CDR2 reads YYREEE (reference sequence). The CDR3 bases are TGTGCCAGCAGCTTGGCCGATATGGACAGACCCTATGGCTACACCTTC. This gives the protein CASSLADMDRPYGYTF.

To note about this clone: At one boundary the junction diverges from the germline segment, which might be a read error. The genes are TRBV7-2 and TRBJ2-7; unclear D gene. Germline CDR1 and CDR2: SGHTA and FQGNSA. The CDR3 is 12 amino acids. The CDR3 protein is CASSLEGYGQYF. Written as DNA, the CDR3 is TGTGCCAGCAGCTTAGAAGGGTACGGGCAGTACTTC.

J is TRBJ2-7 and V is TRBV27, with D unresolved. CDR1 is MNHEY and CDR2 is SMNVEV in the germline V gene (reference sequence). V dropped 1 base and J dropped 1 base, with 14 bases sitting between them. This CDR3 comprises 16 residues. CDR3: CASSLFRPQRSYEQYF. The DNA of the CDR3 is TGTGCCAGCAGTTTATTTAGGCCCCAAAGATCCTACGAGCAGTACTTC.

This clone has only a few counts. The chain recombines TRBV19 with TRBJ1-2; D is unclear. The V and J ends lost 5 bases and 3 bases respectively, with 7 bases between them. Germline CDR1 reads LNHDA; CDR2 reads SQIVND (reference sequence). This CDR3 comprises 12 residues. The CDR3 reads CASSVGDYGYTF. In nucleotides, the CDR3 is TGTGCCAGTAGTGTCGGTGACTATGGCTACACCTTC.

This clone occurred a few times. The chain couples TRBV30 to TRBJ1-6; 8 nucleotides line up with TRBD1. The germline V gene has CDR1 GTSNPN and CDR2 SVGIG (reference sequence). J was trimmed by 5 bases and V by 2 bases; bases with no gene match: 2. The CDR3 is 14 residues long. In DNA, the CDR3 is TGTGCCTGGAGTACAGGGGGGCATAATTCACCCCTCCACTTT. As protein: CAWSTGGHNSPLHF.

The chain joins TRBV7-6 to TRBJ2-7; a weak D match, TRBD2 (6 bases). Germline V gene data show CDR1 as SGHVS and CDR2 as FNYEAQ. The CDR3 totals 15 residues. Trimming pared 7 bases from V and 2 bases from J, leaving 18 bases between. CDR3 protein: CASTQRAGNPYEQYF. In DNA, the CDR3 is TGTGCCAGCACCCAGCGGGCAGGGAACCCCTACGAGCAGTACTTC.

This chain joins TRBV19 and TRBJ2-1; TRBD2 matches at 10 bases. Looked up from germline, CDR1 is LNHDA and CDR2 is SQIVND (reference sequence). The J segment lost 3 bases and the V segment lost 5 bases, leaving 13 bases of the junction unmatched. The CDR3 covers 18 residues. The CDR3 nucleotides read TGTGCCAGTAGTCTGCTCTACGTAGCGGGGGGCTTCTACAATGAGCAGTTCTTC. Translation: CASSLLYVAGGFYNEQFF.

This chain joins TRBV23-1 and TRBJ2-7, with D maybe TRBD2 (5 bases). TRBV23-1 is treated as an ORF (open reading frame) with a function not yet certain. V lost 1 base and J lost 5, with 15 bases in between. The CDR3 totals 15 residues. CDR3 region: CASSQWEPSSHEQYF. The CDR3 DNA reads as TGCGCCAGCAGTCAATGGGAGCCCTCTTCCCACGAGCAGTACTTC.

This sequence joins TRBV27 and TRBJ2-7; the match to TRBD1 covers 9 bases. Germline V gene data show CDR1 as MNHEY and CDR2 as SMNVEV (reference sequence). After removal of 1 base from V and 6 bases from J, the junction contained 16 bases not matched to a gene. The CDR3 has 18 amino acids. CDR3 region: CASSLYFYAGQGYSEQYF. As DNA, the CDR3 is TGTGCCAGCAGTTTATATTTTTATGCGGGACAGGGTTATAGCGAGCAGTACTTC.

This chain joins TRBV19 and TRBJ1-2, with TRBD1 as a possible D gene (6 bases). CDR3 size: 14 residues. Germline values: CDR1 LNHDA, CDR2 SQIVND (reference sequence). The V end lost 3 bases, the J end lost 4 bases, and 12 bases lay between the germline ends. CDR3 amino acids: CASSIVGAAYGYTF. The CDR3 nucleotides read TGTGCCAGTAGTATTGTGGGGGCAGCCTATGGCTACACCTTC. The variable domain in full, completed from reference TRBV19 and TRBJ1-2, reads DGGITQSPKYLFRKEGQNVTLSCEQNLNHDAMYWYRQDPGQGLRLIYYSQIVNDFQKGDIAEGYSVSREKKESFPLTVTSAQKNPTAFYLCASSIVGAAYGYTFGSGTRLTVV.

The chain is built from TRBV5-6 and TRBJ1-6; D is unclear. Germline CDR1 SGHDT, CDR2 YYEEEE. There are 15 residues in the CDR3. Trimming took 0 bases from V and 8 from J, leaving 12 bases between them. In DNA form, the CDR3 reads TGTGCCAGCAGCTTGGCCGGTGCAGGAGATTCACCCCTCCACTTT. It yields the protein CASSLAGAGDSPLHF.

V gene TRBV4-3 combines with J gene TRBJ2-3; 9 nucleotides agree with TRBD2. The CDR3 runs to 19 residues. Germline V CDR1 and CDR2: LGHNA, YSLEER. The V segment lost 1 base and the J segment 1 base; nucleotides outside the gene matches: 12. CDR3: CASSQGASGVNPGTDTQYF. CDR3 DNA: TGCGCCAGCAGCCAAGGGGCTAGCGGGGTAAACCCCGGCACAGATACGCAGTATTTT.

The rearrangement joins TRBV12-5 to TRBJ2-3; 9 bases align to TRBD1. CDR3 size: 16 residues. Germline loops: CDR1 LGHNT, CDR2 FRNRAP. Losses at the gene ends were 4 bases for V and 3 bases for J; bases not matched to a gene: 8. This CDR3 is CASGSSQGAMTDTQYF. The CDR3, as DNA: TGTGCTAGTGGTTCTTCACAGGGGGCGATGACAGATACGCAGTATTTT.

The chain has TRBV4-1 and TRBJ1-2, with a weak D call TRBD1 (5 bases). The CDR3 totals 15 residues. The V end lost 0 bases, the J end lost 7 bases, and 15 bases lay between the germline ends. CDR1 is MGHRA, CDR2 YSYEKL, per germline. CDR3 amino acids: CASSQDEGWGGGYTF. CDR3 bases: TGCGCCAGCAGCCAAGATGAGGGGTGGGGGGGTGGCTACACCTTC.

This sequence joins TRBV7-8 and TRBJ2-1; 8 bases are a match to TRBD1. The CDR3 totals 16 residues. The germline V gene has CDR1 SGHVS and CDR2 FQNEAQ. After removal of 2 bases from V and 6 bases from J, the junction contained 9 bases not matched to a gene. CDR3 sequence reads: CASSLYPTGVPNEQFF. The CDR3 DNA follows: TGTGCCAGCAGCTTATATCCGACAGGGGTTCCCAATGAGCAGTTCTTC. Variable domain in full (rest from reference TRBV7-8 and TRBJ2-1): GAGVSQSPRYKVAKRGQDVALRCDPISGHVSLFWYQQALGQGPEFLTYFQNEAQLDKSGLPSDRFFAERPEGSVSTLKIQRTQQEDSAVYLCASSLYPTGVPNEQFFGPGTRLTVL.

The chain has TRBV28 and TRBJ2-7, with D hard to call. The ends were cut back, 6 bases at V and 7 bases at J, with 22 bases in the middle. This CDR3 is 15 amino acids long. CDR1 MDHEN and CDR2 SYDVKM come from the germline V gene. CDR3 DNA sequence: TGTGCCAGCAGGTCCGCCGGAGAGGACCCGTGGGAGCAGTACTTC. Translated: CASRSAGEDPWEQYF. Filled out from reference TRBV28 and TRBJ2-7, the complete variable domain reads DVKVTQSSRYLVKRTGEKVFLECVQDMDHENMFWYRQDPGLGLRLIYFSYDVKMKEKGDIPEGYSVSREKKERFSLILESASTNQTSMYLCASRSAGEDPWEQYFGPGTRLTVT.

CDR3 sequence: CASRPNQGQNTEAFF. CDR3 coding DNA: TGTGCCAGCAGGCCCAATCAGGGACAGAACACTGAAGCTTTCTTT. The chain carries TRBV7-9 and TRBJ1-1; D may be TRBD1 (6 bases). This CDR3 comprises 15 residues. V was cut by 6 bases and J by 1 base, with 15 bases left in between. Germline V gives CDR1 SEHNR, CDR2 FQNEAQ (reference sequence).

This sequence joins TRBV5-5 and TRBJ2-1; D remains unclear. CDR1 SGHKS and CDR2 YYEKEE come from the germline V gene (reference sequence). This CDR3 has 12 amino acids. V lost 4 bases to trimming and J lost 5 bases, with 7 bases between them. CDR3 region: CASSRLNNEQFF. Here the CDR3 DNA reads TGTGCCAGCAGCAGACTTAACAATGAGCAGTTCTTC.

The rearrangement links TRBV28 to TRBJ1-2; a weak D match, TRBD1 (6 bases). The CDR3 has 14 amino acids. Trimming shortened V by 5 bases and J by 4 bases, and 14 bases separated the two germline ends. The germline V gene has CDR1 MDHEN and CDR2 SYDVKM. The CDR3 region has the DNA TGTGCCAGCAGTGCCGGAAGGGGGGGCTATGGCTACACCTTC. Translation: CASSAGRGGYGYTF.

The sample holds a few counts of this clone. J is TRBJ1-2 and V is TRBV30; the D is unclear. This CDR3 has 11 amino acids. Germline V gives CDR1 GTSNPN, CDR2 SVGIG (reference sequence). The V end was cut by 0 bases, the J end by 8 bases, with 7 bases between. CDR3 amino acids: CAWSVNPGYTF. CDR3 in DNA: TGTGCCTGGAGTGTAAACCCGGGCTACACCTTC.

This clone was recorded only once. The chain combines TRBV7-2 with TRBJ1-6; D is uncertain. This CDR3 has 14 residues. V was shortened by 1 base and J by 10 bases, with 11 bases between the two germline ends. CDR1 and CDR2 from the germline V gene are SGHTA and FQGNSA. The CDR3: CASSLVNRRSPLHF. The CDR3 DNA is TGTGCCAGCAGCTTAGTAAACCGGCGGTCACCCCTCCACTTT.

This clone was recorded once. This sequence joins TRBV27 and TRBJ2-5; D is unclear. CDR3 length: 13 residues. Trimming stripped 7 bases from V and 2 bases from J, with 11 bases between. Germline V lookup: CDR1 MNHEY, CDR2 SMNVEV (reference sequence). DNA of the CDR3: TGTGCCAGCAAAATGGCAGGACAAGAGACCCAGTACTTC. As protein: CASKMAGQETQYF.

The rearrangement joins TRBV7-8 to TRBJ2-1; possibly TRBD1 or TRBD2 for D (5 bases each). In germline, CDR1 is SGHVS, CDR2 FQNEAQ. CDR3 length equals 16 residues. V dropped 0 bases and J dropped 3 bases, with 12 bases sitting between them. The CDR3 DNA reads TGTGCCAGCAGCTTAGCCAGGGACCCCGTCTACAATGAGCAGTTCTTC. Its translation: CASSLARDPVYNEQFF.

The chain has TRBV7-9 and TRBJ2-7; TRBD1 is a possible D gene (6 bases). V was trimmed by 0 bases and J by 5 bases, leaving 14 bases between them. The CDR3 covers 15 residues. Looked up from germline, CDR1 is SEHNR and CDR2 is FQNEAQ (reference sequence). DNA for the CDR3: TGTGCCAGCAGCTTAGCGGGGGACAAGGTCGACGAGCAGTACTTC. Its protein product is CASSLAGDKVDEQYF.

This chain connects TRBV30 to TRBJ2-1; maybe TRBD2 (6 bases). V was pared by 2 bases and J by 12 bases, with 20 bases between. The CDR3 spans 14 residues. Germline V CDR1 and CDR2: GTSNPN, SVGIG (reference sequence). The CDR3 region is CAWSQGGDSPRQFF. The DNA for the CDR3 is TGTGCCTGGAGTCAGGGAGGAGACAGTCCCCGGCAGTTCTTC.

The chain links TRBV2 to TRBJ2-7, with 9 nucleotides matching TRBD1. This CDR3 comprises 15 residues. Germline lookup yields CDR1 SNHLY and CDR2 FYNNEI. J gave up 1 base and V 4 bases, and 5 bases lay outside the gene matches. CDR3 nucleotides: TGTGCCAGCAGTGGACTAGGGACAGGGTCCTACGAGCAGTACTTC. The encoded protein is CASSGLGTGSYEQYF. Based on the CDR3 plus reference TRBV2 and TRBJ2-7, the full variable domain is EPEVTQTPSHQVTQMGQEVILRCVPISNHLYFYWYRQILGQKVEFLVSFYNNEISEKSEIFDDQFSVERPDGSNFTLKIRSTKLEDSAMYFCASSGLGTGSYEQYFGPGTRLTVT.